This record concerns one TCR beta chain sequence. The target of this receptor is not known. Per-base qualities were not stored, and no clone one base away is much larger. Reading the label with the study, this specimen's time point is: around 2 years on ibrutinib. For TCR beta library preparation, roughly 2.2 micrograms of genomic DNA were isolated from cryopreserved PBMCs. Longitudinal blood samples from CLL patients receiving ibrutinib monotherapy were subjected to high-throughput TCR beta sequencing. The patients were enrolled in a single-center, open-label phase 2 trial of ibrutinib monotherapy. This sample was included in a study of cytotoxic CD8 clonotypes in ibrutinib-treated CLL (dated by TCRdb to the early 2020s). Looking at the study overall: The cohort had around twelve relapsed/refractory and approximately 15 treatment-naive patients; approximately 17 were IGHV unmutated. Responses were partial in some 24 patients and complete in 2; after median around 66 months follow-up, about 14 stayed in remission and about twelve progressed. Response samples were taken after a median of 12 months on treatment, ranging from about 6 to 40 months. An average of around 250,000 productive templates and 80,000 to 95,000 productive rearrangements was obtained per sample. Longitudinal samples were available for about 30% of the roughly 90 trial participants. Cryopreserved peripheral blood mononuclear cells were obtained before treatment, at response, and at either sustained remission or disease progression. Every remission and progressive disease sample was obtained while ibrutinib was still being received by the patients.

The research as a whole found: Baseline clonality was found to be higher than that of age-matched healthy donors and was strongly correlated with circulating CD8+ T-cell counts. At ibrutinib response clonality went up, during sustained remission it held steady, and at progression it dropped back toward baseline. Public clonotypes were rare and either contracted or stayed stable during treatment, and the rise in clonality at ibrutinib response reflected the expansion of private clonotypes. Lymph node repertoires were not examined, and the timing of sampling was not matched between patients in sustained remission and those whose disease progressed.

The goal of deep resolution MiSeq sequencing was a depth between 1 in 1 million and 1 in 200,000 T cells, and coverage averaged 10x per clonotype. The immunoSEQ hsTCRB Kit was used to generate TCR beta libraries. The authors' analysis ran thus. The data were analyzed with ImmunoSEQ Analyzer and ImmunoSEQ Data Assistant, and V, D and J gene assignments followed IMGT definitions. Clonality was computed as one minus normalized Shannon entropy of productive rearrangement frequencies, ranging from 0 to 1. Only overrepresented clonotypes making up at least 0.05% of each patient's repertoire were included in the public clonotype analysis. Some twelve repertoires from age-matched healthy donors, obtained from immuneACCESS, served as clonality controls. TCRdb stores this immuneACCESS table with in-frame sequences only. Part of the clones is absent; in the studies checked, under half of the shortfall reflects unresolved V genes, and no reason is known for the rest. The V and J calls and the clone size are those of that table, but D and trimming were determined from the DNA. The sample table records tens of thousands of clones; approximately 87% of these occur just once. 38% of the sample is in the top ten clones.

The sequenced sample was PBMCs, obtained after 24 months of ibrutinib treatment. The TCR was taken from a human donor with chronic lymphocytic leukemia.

The DNA is TGTGCCAGCAGCGTAGAACCAGGACCCCAAGAGACCCAGTACTTC. Its protein is CASSVEPGPQETQYF. The rearrangement combines TRBV9 with TRBJ2-5; no confident D gene assignment can be made. The V end loses 0 bases and the J end loses 1 base, and a stretch of 10 bases separates them. The germline V gene encodes CDR1 SGDLS and CDR2 YYNGEE. Measured from the cysteine to the phenylalanine, the CDR3 is 15 residues long. Solely the CDR3 DNA is kept, with 45 bases framed from the first base.